This TCR beta chain was found in a study of technical replicates of blood from a few donors. TCRdb's table, derived via immunoSEQ multiplex PCR, lists solely in-frame clones and lacks some. The sample contains 67,000 or so clones, roughly 96% of which appear only once. The clonotype was recovered from a human donor in good health. Source material: T cells isolated from PBMCs.

CDR3 amino acids: CASSFRDRGLANYGYTF. The DNA for the CDR3 is TGTGCCAGCAGCTTCCGGGACAGGGGCCTCGCTAACTATGGCTACACCTTC. The chain recombines TRBV9 with TRBJ1-2; 10 bases agree with TRBD1. Unmatched junction bases numbered 9, after V lost 4 bases and J lost 0 bases. Germline V lookup: CDR1 SGDLS, CDR2 YYNGEE. The CDR3 length is 17 residues. The full variable domain, in which reference TRBV9 and TRBJ1-2 provide the parts outside the CDR3, is DSGVTQTPKHLITATGQRVTLRCSPRSGDLSVYWYQQSLDQGLQFLIQYYNGEERAKGNILERFSAQQFPDLHSELNLSSLELGDSALYFCASSFRDRGLANYGYTFGSGTRLTVV.